The rows below give T cell receptor beta chains drawn from one sample of a study of blood T cell repertoires in COVID-19. Assay used: immunoSEQ multiplex PCR; TCRdb lists only in-frame clones, some missing. The table lists some 190,000 clones, roughly 86% of them singletons. Specimen: PBMCs or T cells enriched from blood (not recorded which). These receptors were taken from a woman aged 40 to 50 in a cohort exposed to, infected with or recovered from COVID-19 (not recorded which). CDR3s include the opening cysteine and the closing phenylalanine or tryptophan. The order of the fields is clone size, D gene, V gene, J gene, CDR3 DNA, CDR3 protein. D genes are given only for firm matches. The size field is filled for only some rows; it gives once, few, many or a size class.

>-|-|TRBV21-1|TRBJ1-5
TGTGCCCAATATCTAGGCAGGGTCAGCAATCAGCCCCAGCATTTT
CAQYLGRVSNQPQHF
>-|TRBD2|TRBV7-9|TRBJ2-7
TGTGCCAGCAGCTTTGGTGGGAGGGCCGCGTACGAGCAGTACTTC
CASSFGGRAAYEQYF
>-|-|TRBV6-2/TRBV6-3|TRBJ2-2
TGTGCCTGCAGTCCGGCCAGGGGGGAAATGGTGGGCACCGGGGAGCTGTTTTTT
CACSPARGEMVGTGELFF
>-|-|TRBV5-1|TRBJ2-7
TGCGCCAGCAGCCTGGGCCCAGGGGGGGAGCAGTACTTC
CASSLGPGGEQYF
>-|-|TRBV5-1|TRBJ1-2
TGCGCCAGCAGCTCCCGGGGGGCAACTAACTATGGCTACACCTTC
CASSSRGATNYGYTF
>-|TRBD2|TRBV7-8|TRBJ2-4
TGTGCCAGCAGCTTAGGGTCCCCGAGGGAGGGACACATTCAGTACTTC
CASSLGSPREGHIQYF
>once|-|TRBV29-1|TRBJ1-1
TGCAGCGTTGGCCTCTGGGGCCAAATGAACACTGAAGCTTTCTTT
CSVGLWGQMNTEAFF
>-|-|TRBV29-1|TRBJ1-1
TGCAGCGCCCTTGCAGCGGAGAACACTGAAGCTTTCTTT
CSALAAENTEAFF
>-|-|TRBV13|TRBJ1-5
TGTGCCAGCAGCTTATCCCCTCGGGGGCCCCAGCATTTT
CASSLSPRGPQHF
>-|-|TRBV10-3|TRBJ1-2
TGTGCCATCAATAGGGCAGGACAGTATGGCTACACCTTC
CAINRAGQYGYTF
>-|-|TRBV5-1|TRBJ1-1
TGCGCCAGCAGCCTAACAGACAGGACTGAAGCTTTCTTT
CASSLTDRTEAFF
>-|TRBD2|TRBV4-1|TRBJ2-1
TGCGCCAGCAGCCCGACCCTAGCGGGAGGTTTTGGGCGGTACAATGAGCAGTTCTTC
CASSPTLAGGFGRYNEQFF
>-|TRBD1|TRBV19|TRBJ1-1
TGTGCCAGTCGATACCAGGACAGGGCGGACACTGAAGCTTTCTTT
CASRYQDRADTEAFF
>-|TRBD1|TRBV6-1|TRBJ1-1
TGTGCCAGCAGTGGCCGGGACAGGGGGCTGGGGACTGAAGCTTTCTTT
CASSGRDRGLGTEAFF
>-|TRBD2|TRBV19|TRBJ2-7
TGTGCCAGTAGTACGCAGCGGGAGGCCTACGAGCAGTACTTC
CASSTQREAYEQYF
>-|TRBD2|TRBV10-1|TRBJ2-7
TGCGCCAGCAGTCCTAGCGGTGTCTACGAGCAGTACTTC
CASSPSGVYEQYF
>once|-|TRBV19|TRBJ1-1
TGTGCCAGTAGTGCCTTAGAGAGTACTGAAGCTTTCTTT
CASSALESTEAFF
>-|TRBD2|TRBV27|TRBJ2-1
TGTGCCAGCAGTCCACTAGCGGGGGGGTTATATGAGCAGTTCTTC
CASSPLAGGLYEQFF
>-|TRBD2|TRBV6-2/TRBV6-3|TRBJ2-5
TGTGCCAGCAGTACGGGACTAGCGGGAGGGGTGAAGACCCAGTACTTC
CASSTGLAGGVKTQYF
>-|-|TRBV11-2|TRBJ2-7
TGTGCCAGCAGTGCTCCGGGCTACGAGCAGTACTTC
CASSAPGYEQYF
>-|TRBD1|TRBV5-1|TRBJ1-4
TGCGCCAGCAGCTTGGGGCTCGACAGGGGGACTAATGAAAAACTGTTTTTT
CASSLGLDRGTNEKLFF
>-|-|TRBV12-3/TRBV12-4|TRBJ1-5
TGTGCCAGCAGTTTAACAGGGAATCAGCCCCAGCATTTT
CASSLTGNQPQHF
>-|-|TRBV4-1|TRBJ1-3
TGCGCCAGCAGCCAAACAGGATCTGGAAACACCATATATTTT
CASSQTGSGNTIYF
>-|-|TRBV24-1|TRBJ1-1
TGTGCCACCAGGGCCGGGGACATGGGTTGGAACACTGAAGCTTTCTTT
CATRAGDMGWNTEAFF
>-|TRBD1|TRBV9|TRBJ1-2
TGTGCCAGCAGCGCGGTCCAACAGGGGAATGGCTACACCTTC
CASSAVQQGNGYTF
>-|TRBD1|TRBV4-2|TRBJ1-1
TGTGCCAGCAGCCAAGTGGGACAGGTTGACGCTTTCTTT
CASSQVGQVDAFF
>-|TRBD1|TRBV9|TRBJ1-5
TGTGCCAGCAGCGGCGGGACAGGGGTAACTCAGCCCCAGCATTTT
CASSGGTGVTQPQHF
>-|TRBD2|TRBV6-5|TRBJ2-1
TGTGCCAGCAAGGCTAGCGGGGGCCATTTAGATGAGCAGTTCTTC
CASKASGGHLDEQFF
>-|-|TRBV9|TRBJ2-4
TGTGCCAGCAGCCCCCGACTAGAAACTTTCGCTCAGTACTTC
CASSPRLETFAQYF
>-|-|TRBV10-2|TRBJ2-2
TGCGCCACCCTAGTAGAGGGGGAGCTGTTTTTT
CATLVEGELFF
>-|-|TRBV28|TRBJ1-2
TGTGCCAGCAGTTATCCAGGGTCCGGTGGCTACACCTTC
CASSYPGSGGYTF
>-|-|TRBV28|TRBJ1-6
TGTGCCAGCAGTTTCCTGCAGAATTCAAATTCACCCCTCCACTTT
CASSFLQNSNSPLHF
>-|TRBD1|TRBV5-4|TRBJ2-3
TGTGCCAGCAGCCTAAGGACAGGCAGCACAGATACGCAGTATTTT
CASSLRTGSTDTQYF
>few|TRBD1|TRBV28|TRBJ1-2
TGTGCCAGCAACTCGGACAGGGCCTATGGCTACACCTTC
CASNSDRAYGYTF
>-|-|TRBV18|TRBJ1-5
TGTGCCAGCTCACCCAATGAAAACAGGGTCCAGCCCCAGCATTTT
CASSPNENRVQPQHF
>once|TRBD1|TRBV4-3|TRBJ2-7
TGCGCCAGCAGCCTCAGAGGGACAGGGGGCTACGAGCAGTACTTC
CASSLRGTGGYEQYF
>-|-|TRBV9|TRBJ2-2
TGTGCCAGCAGCGTCTCAGGATCCACCGGGGAGCTGTTTTTT
CASSVSGSTGELFF
>-|TRBD1|TRBV2|TRBJ1-2
TGTGCCAGCAGCAGGGGACAGGGTGGCGACTATGGCTACACCTTC
CASSRGQGGDYGYTF
>-|TRBD2|TRBV15|TRBJ2-4
TGTGCCACCAGCAGAGATGGGAGGGAGGGCCAAAACATTCAGTACTTC
CATSRDGREGQNIQYF
>-|TRBD1|TRBV7-6|TRBJ2-7
TGTGCCAGCAGCTTAGGCGCTCCCGGGACAGGCAAAGGGGAGCAGTACTTC
CASSLGAPGTGKGEQYF
>many|TRBD1|TRBV6-5|TRBJ1-5
TGTGCCAGCAGCGACAGGGACAGTCAGCCCCAGCATTTT
CASSDRDSQPQHF
>-|-|TRBV19|TRBJ1-1
TGTGCCAGTACTCTACAGGCATTGAACACTGAAGCTTTCTTT
CASTLQALNTEAFF
>-|TRBD1|TRBV5-1|TRBJ1-5
TGCGCCAGCAGCCCCGGGACAGGGGCGGGTCAGCCCCAGCATTTT
CASSPGTGAGQPQHF
>-|TRBD2|TRBV5-4|TRBJ2-1
TGTGCCAGCCAACGGGATAAGCGGGGGGGCTTAGATGAGCAGTTCTTC
CASQRDKRGGLDEQFF
>-|TRBD1|TRBV27|TRBJ2-5
TGTGCCAGCAGCCTTACAGGGGGGTGGCAAGAGACCCAGTACTTC
CASSLTGGWQETQYF
>-|-|TRBV21-1|TRBJ2-7
TGTGCCAGCAGCGATAGGGGGCGTAACGAGCAGTACTTC
CASSDRGRNEQYF
>-|-|TRBV7-2|TRBJ1-2
TGTGCCAGCAGCTCTCTCCGGCAGGGAGGTGGCTACACCTTC
CASSSLRQGGGYTF
>-|-|TRBV5-1|TRBJ1-1
TGCGCCAGCAGCTTCACAGGGCTGAACACTGAAGCTTTCTTT
CASSFTGLNTEAFF
>-|-|TRBV2|TRBJ2-1
TGTGCCGCCAAGAAGGAGGCCTACAATGAGCAGTTCTTC
CAAKKEAYNEQFF
>-|-|TRBV4-2|TRBJ1-3
TGTGCCAGCAGCCAAGATCCCCACGGGTTCTCTGAAAACACCATATATTTT
CASSQDPHGFSENTIYF
>-|TRBD1|TRBV11-3|TRBJ1-3
TGTGCCAGCAGCTTACCGGGACAGCTTTCGGGAAACACCATATATTTT
CASSLPGQLSGNTIYF
>-|-|TRBV7-7|TRBJ2-2
TGTGCCAGCAGCTTATACTTCTCGGGAGAGGGCACCGGGGAGCTGTTTTTT
CASSLYFSGEGTGELFF
>-|TRBD1|TRBV24-1|TRBJ2-2
TGTGCCACCAGTGACCGGGACAGGGGTGTAGGCGGGGAGCTGTTTTTT
CATSDRDRGVGGELFF
>once|TRBD1|TRBV7-9|TRBJ2-7
TGTGCCAGCAGCCCCGGACAGGGATCCGAGCAGTACTTC
CASSPGQGSEQYF
>once|-|TRBV28|TRBJ2-7
TGTGCCAGCAGTTTTAGTAGAAAGGAGGCGGCCTACGAGCAGTACTTC
CASSFSRKEAAYEQYF
>-|TRBD2|TRBV5-1|TRBJ2-1
TGCGCCAGCAGCTTGTTGGGCGGGGGGGCAAATGAGCAGTTCTTC
CASSLLGGGANEQFF
>-|-|TRBV29-1|TRBJ2-2
TGCAGCGTTGTCATCAGGGGGAACACCGGGGAGCTGTTTTTT
CSVVIRGNTGELFF